A single sample is the source of the 24 T cell receptor beta chains below, sequenced in a study of neurological immune-mediated disorders. One entry per CDR3 protein, called by TCRdb with MiXCR from the 5' RACE reads. The sample lists 20,000 to 25,000 distinct CDR3 sequences, 6.7% occurring once. The sample consisted of PBMCs. The receptor source for this set is a middle-aged woman in good health.

This clonotype occurred many times. The chain recombines TRBV18 with TRBJ2-3, with no clear D. Germline lookup yields CDR1 KGHSH and CDR2 LQKENI. CDR3 length: 13 residues. Trimming left V 6 bases short and J 3 bases short, with 10 bases between. Here the CDR3 DNA reads TGTGCCAGCTCGATCAGAGTGACAGATACGCAGTATTTT. Encoded protein: CASSIRVTDTQYF.

This clonotype was observed many times. The chain has TRBV18 and TRBJ2-1, with D perhaps assigned TRBD1 or TRBD2 (6 bases each). The CDR3 is 13 residues long. V was shortened by 6 bases and J by 7 bases, with 13 bases between the two germline ends. CDR1 and CDR2 from the germline V gene are KGHSH and LQKENI. For the CDR3, the DNA is TGTGCCAGCTCGGGGGGCAAAGGAAATGAGCAGTTCTTC. The encoded protein is CASSGGKGNEQFF.

This clonotype has ten or more counts. The CDR3 region is CASSYPGLAGVGRGTDTQYF. The CDR3 DNA reads TGTGCCAGCAGCTACCCGGGACTAGCGGGAGTGGGGAGAGGCACAGATACGCAGTATTTT. The V and J genes are TRBV7-8 and TRBJ2-3; 14 bases map to TRBD2. This CDR3 has 20 residues. After removal of 4 bases from V and 1 base from J, the junction contained 13 bases not matched to a gene. Germline values: CDR1 SGHVS, CDR2 FQNEAQ.

This clonotype was seen ten or more times. The chain joins TRBV7-8 to TRBJ2-3; tentative D call: TRBD2 (6 bases). Trimming took off 5 bases at V and 3 bases at J, with 21 bases between the two ends. Germline CDR1 is SGHVS and CDR2 is FQNEAQ. CDR3 length: 17 residues. As DNA, the CDR3 is TGTGCCAGCAGCCATCCGACCGGCGGGGCGACTACAGATACGCAGTATTTT. Translated: CASSHPTGGATTDTQYF.

This clonotype was recorded at least ten times. The CDR3 loop reads CAWSVSLVYNEQFF. The CDR3 DNA sequence: TGTGCCTGGAGTGTATCCCTTGTCTACAATGAGCAGTTCTTC. The V call is TRBV30, the J call TRBJ2-1; unclear D gene. CDR1 is GTSNPN and CDR2 is SVGIG in the germline V gene (reference sequence). Trimming took 0 bases from V and 3 from J, leaving 9 bases between them. This CDR3 is 14 amino acids long. The full variable domain, in which reference TRBV30 and TRBJ2-1 provide the parts outside the CDR3, is SQTIHQWPATLVQPVGSPLSLECTVEGTSNPNLYWYRQAAGRGLQLLFYSVGIGQISSEVPQNLSASRPQDRQFILSSKKLLLSDSGFYLCAWSVSLVYNEQFFGPGTRLTVL.

This clonotype was detected only a few times. The chain recombines TRBV5-1 with TRBJ2-1, with 14 nucleotides matching TRBD2. Trimming took 2 bases from V and 0 from J; bases not matched to a gene: 7. CDR3 length: 19 residues. Germline CDR1 and CDR2: SGHRS and YFSETQ. The CDR3 spells CASSLGLAGGHSSYNEQFF. CDR3 bases: TGCGCCAGCAGCTTAGGACTAGCGGGAGGCCATAGCTCCTACAATGAGCAGTTCTTC. Full variable domain (missing parts from reference TRBV5-1 and TRBJ2-1): KAGVTQTPRYLIKTRGQQVTLSCSPISGHRSVSWYQQTPGQGLQFLFEYFSETQRNKGNFPGRFSGRQFSNSRSEMNVSTLELGDSALYLCASSLGLAGGHSSYNEQFFGPGTRLTVL.

This clonotype appeared many times. This chain uses TRBV10-3 with TRBJ2-7, with 7 bases aligning to TRBD2. The CDR3 has 14 residues. V trimming: 2 bases; J trimming: 2 bases; junction bases outside the gene matches: 3. The germline V gene has CDR1 ENHRY and CDR2 SYGVKD. This CDR3 reads CAISELAAAYEQYF. CDR3 nucleotide sequence: TGTGCCATCAGTGAGCTAGCGGCAGCCTACGAGCAGTACTTC.

Regarding this clonotype: One end of the junction varies from germline; a read error may be responsible. The gene calls are TRBV19 and TRBJ1-1; D remains unclear. Germline loops: CDR1 LNHDA, CDR2 SQIVND (reference sequence). There are 12 residues in the CDR3. CDR3 in amino acids: CVSKERSTEAFF. In nucleotides, the CDR3 is TGTGTCAGTAAGGAGAGGAGCACTGAAGCTTTCTTT.

This clonotype came up many times. The V call is TRBV28, the J call TRBJ2-5; D ambiguous. The CDR3 has 13 amino acids. Trimming took 3 bases from V and 2 from J, leaving 7 bases between them. CDR1 and CDR2 (germline): MDHEN, SYDVKM. CDR3: CASSFRRQETQYF. The CDR3 DNA reads as TGTGCCAGCAGTTTCCGGCGACAAGAGACCCAGTACTTC.

The rearrangement joins TRBV18 to TRBJ2-7, with 10 bases lining up with TRBD1. The ends lost 3 bases at V and 6 bases at J; junction bases unmatched: 8. CDR1 is KGHSH and CDR2 is LQKENI in the germline V gene. This CDR3 spans 15 amino acids. The CDR3 coding sequence is TGTGCCAGCTCACCTATCGGGACAGGGGAGAGCGAGCAGTACTTC. This translates into CASSPIGTGESEQYF. The whole variable domain, filled in from reference TRBV18 and TRBJ2-7, reads NAGVMQNPRHLVRRRGQEARLRCSPMKGHSHVYWYRQLPEEGLKFMVYLQKENIIDESGMPKERFSAEFPKEGPSILRIQQVVRGDSAAYFCASSPIGTGESEQYFGPGTRLTVT.

This clonotype was seen at least ten times. The chain has TRBV5-1 and TRBJ2-1; D unresolved. The V end was cut by 4 bases, the J end by 0 bases, with 11 bases between. Germline CDR1 SGHRS, CDR2 YFSETQ. The CDR3 runs 15 residues. DNA for the CDR3: TGCGCCAGCAGCGTAATATTTAGCTCCTACAATGAGCAGTTCTTC. It codes for CASSVIFSSYNEQFF.

This clonotype was observed at least ten times. This chain links TRBV10-3 with TRBJ2-7, with 10 nucleotides matching TRBD1. From germline, CDR1 is ENHRY and CDR2 SYGVKD. J gave up 0 bases and V 6 bases, and 8 bases lay outside the gene matches. CDR3 length: 16 residues. The CDR3 region has the DNA TGTGCCATCAGGGGACAGGGGTCTACAAACTCCTACGAGCAGTACTTC. Translated, it gives CAIRGQGSTNSYEQYF.

This clonotype occurred many times. As DNA, the CDR3 is TGTGCCAGCAGCTCGCCACAGGGCTGGAATGAAAAACTGTTTTTT. Translating it yields CASSSPQGWNEKLFF. The chain links TRBV5-6 to TRBJ1-4, with a tentative D call TRBD1 (6 bases). Per the germline V gene, CDR1 is SGHDT and CDR2 is YYEEEE. The CDR3 loop spans 15 amino acids. V lost 3 bases and J 5 bases, leaving 14 bases between the germline ends.

This clonotype was observed many times. V gene TRBV7-2 combines with J gene TRBJ2-5; D gene ambiguous. Germline CDR1 SGHTA, CDR2 FQGNSA. The V end lost 4 bases, the J end lost 7 bases, and 7 bases lay between the germline ends. CDR3 length equals 11 residues. The CDR3 DNA reads TGTGCCAGCAGCTCGCGAACGACCCAGTACTTC. Translation: CASSSRTTQYF.

Ten or more counts support this clonotype. The gene calls are TRBV5-1 and TRBJ2-7; no reliable D call. Germline assignment: CDR1 SGHRS and CDR2 YFSETQ. CDR3 length: 14 amino acids. Trimming took 0 bases from V and 3 from J, leaving 10 bases between them. CDR3 residues: CASSLGGLDYEQYF. Here the CDR3 DNA reads TGCGCCAGCAGCTTGGGGGGTCTGGACTACGAGCAGTACTTC. The full variable domain, completed using reference TRBV5-1 and TRBJ2-7, is KAGVTQTPRYLIKTRGQQVTLSCSPISGHRSVSWYQQTPGQGLQFLFEYFSETQRNKGNFPGRFSGRQFSNSRSEMNVSTLELGDSALYLCASSLGGLDYEQYFGPGTRLTVT.

This clonotype was seen ten or more times. The gene calls are TRBV20-1 and TRBJ1-4, with D unclear. The germline V gene encodes CDR1 DFQATT and CDR2 SNEGSKA (reference sequence). Trimming removed 5 bases at V and 4 bases at J, with 8 bases between. The CDR3 has 12 amino acids. Here the CDR3 DNA reads TGCAGTGCTTCTCGGGGTAATGAAAAACTGTTTTTT. Translation: CSASRGNEKLFF.

This clonotype was counted many times. The V gene is TRBV20-1, the J gene TRBJ1-5; 10 bases map to TRBD1. J was trimmed by 7 bases and V by 1 base; bases with no gene match: 16. This CDR3 spans 18 amino acids. Germline V gene sequence: CDR1 DFQATT, CDR2 SNEGSKA (reference sequence). This CDR3 is CSARGPRGQGKVEQPQHF. The DNA of the CDR3 is TGCAGTGCTAGAGGGCCTCGGGGACAGGGGAAGGTGGAACAGCCCCAGCATTTT.

The sample holds many counts of this clonotype. The CDR3 region is CASSSQGARKEQYF. The CDR3 nucleotides read TGTGCCAGCAGTTCTCAGGGGGCGCGGAAAGAGCAGTACTTC. V gene TRBV28 combines with J gene TRBJ2-7; 8 bases match TRBD1. The V segment lost 4 bases and the J segment 7 bases; nucleotides outside the gene matches: 9. The CDR3 loop spans 14 amino acids. Germline CDR1 reads MDHEN; CDR2 reads SYDVKM.

This clonotype has at least ten counts. V and J are TRBV20-1 and TRBJ2-7; 9 bases match TRBD2. Losses at the gene ends were 6 bases for V and 4 bases for J; bases not matched to a gene: 13. Germline lookup yields CDR1 DFQATT and CDR2 SNEGSKA (reference sequence). This CDR3 spans 15 amino acids. The CDR3 DNA is TGCAGTGCCAAAATAGAGCGGGAGGTTGGGTACGAGCAGTACTTC. This sequence encodes CSAKIEREVGYEQYF.

In its sample, this clonotype ranks as medium-sized. CDR3 in DNA: TGCGCCAGCAAAGTACAGGGCCGAGAGACCCAGTACTTC. Protein sequence: CASKVQGRETQYF. This chain connects TRBV5-1 to TRBJ2-5; D is possibly TRBD1 (6 bases). Germline assignment: CDR1 SGHRS and CDR2 YFSETQ. CDR3 length: 13 amino acids. Trimming cost V 6 bases and J 4 bases, with 13 bases left between them.

This clonotype has at least ten counts. The chain links TRBV20-1 to TRBJ1-1; 9 bases match TRBD1. This CDR3 comprises 15 residues. Trimming took 3 bases from V and 1 from J; bases not matched to a gene: 6. Germline V gene sequence: CDR1 DFQATT, CDR2 SNEGSKA (reference sequence). The DNA for the CDR3 is TGCAGTGCTAGGGATCCGGGACAGGGGAACACTGAAGCTTTCTTT. This gives the protein CSARDPGQGNTEAFF.

This clonotype was seen repeatedly, ten times or more. V usage is TRBV18 and J usage is TRBJ1-5, with D unresolved. Trimming cost V 6 bases and J 7 bases, with 13 bases left between them. This CDR3 region has 13 residues. Germline V gives CDR1 KGHSH, CDR2 LQKENI. The CDR3 protein is CASSPDVGQPQHF. For the CDR3, the DNA is TGTGCCAGCTCTCCCGATGTAGGACAGCCCCAGCATTTT.

This clonotype occurred many times. The V and J genes are TRBV5-1 and TRBJ2-7, with 9 bases matching TRBD2. This CDR3 has 14 amino acids. Trimming cost V 6 bases and J 2 bases; bases outside gene matches: 6. Germline CDR1 is SGHRS and CDR2 is YFSETQ. CDR3 loop: CASKGREGPYEQYF. In DNA form, the CDR3 reads TGCGCCAGCAAGGGGCGGGAGGGTCCCTACGAGCAGTACTTC.

In this sample, this clonotype turned up many times. The chain is built from TRBV5-1 and TRBJ2-3; D is perhaps TRBD1 (6 bases). Germline CDR1 SGHRS, CDR2 YFSETQ. V shed 0 bases and J shed 0 bases, with 8 bases lying between them. The CDR3 is 15 amino acids. This CDR3 reads CASSLEGGSTDTQYF. The DNA of the CDR3 is TGCGCCAGCAGCTTGGAAGGGGGAAGCACAGATACGCAGTATTTT.